Sequencing of this T cell receptor beta chain was carried out in a study of preoperative IRX-2 immunotherapy in early breast cancer. Germline V gene lookup returns CDR1 LGHNA and CDR2 YNFKEQ. The ends were cut back, 0 bases at V and 5 bases at J, with 17 bases in the middle. This CDR3 is 17 amino acids long. Specified treatment: preoperative locoregional IRX-2 cytokine immunotherapy. Preoperative locoregional IRX-2 cytokine immunotherapy was tested in the phase Ib source study. Repertoires were generated with immunoSEQ multiplex PCR, while TCRdb's copy carries only in-frame clones and drops some. The sample has around 60,000 clones; approximately 94% are singletons.

The chain joins TRBV4-2 to TRBJ1-3; a possible D gene is TRBD1 (6 bases). The receptor comes from a human donor with breast cancer. Collection of the sample occurred from a patient treated with IRX-2 immunotherapy. The CDR3 sequence is CASSQDVVTRGRNTIYF. DNA for the CDR3: TGTGCCAGCAGCCAAGATGTGGTGACCAGGGGTAGAAACACCATATATTTT.